A selection of T cell receptor beta chains follows, all from one sample in a study of cytotoxic CD8 clonotypes in ibrutinib-treated CLL. TCRdb keeps only in-frame clones here, not all; method: immunoSEQ multiplex PCR. The sample has about 140,000 clones, 85% to 95% seen once. The specimen was PBMCs, collected after 12 months of ibrutinib treatment. The source is a human donor with chronic lymphocytic leukemia. Each CDR3 is given with its conserved first and last residue. A D gene is named only where the DNA matches it firmly. Clone size is given for some rows only: seen once, a few or many times, or a class if the clone is expanded.

v_gene	j_gene	abundance	d_gene	CDR3nt	CDR3aa
TRBV25-1	TRBJ1-2	.	.	TGTGCCAGCAGTCAACACTCCAGGGATGCTGGCTACACCTTC	CASSQHSRDAGYTF
TRBV11-3	TRBJ2-3	.	TRBD2	TGTGCCAGCAGCGTTGGACTAGCGGGTCTCACAGATACGCAGTATTTT	CASSVGLAGLTDTQYF
TRBV30	TRBJ1-5	.	.	TGTGCCTGGAGTAGACAGGAAAATCAGCCCCAGCATTTT	CAWSRQENQPQHF
TRBV23-1	TRBJ2-7	.	.	TGCGCCAGCAGTCAAAGTGCCGGGAGCTCCTACGAGCAGTACTTC	CASSQSAGSSYEQYF
TRBV5-6	TRBJ1-4	.	.	TGTGCCAGCAGCTTGGCCGGGACGGGCCTTTGGGAAAAACTGTTTTTT	CASSLAGTGLWEKLFF
TRBV27	TRBJ2-7	few	.	TGTGCCAGCAGTTCAACCGACTACGAGCAGTACTTC	CASSSTDYEQYF
TRBV2	TRBJ2-1	.	.	TGTGCCAGCAGCCCGGGTCGGGGTTCCTACAATGAGCAGTTCTTC	CASSPGRGSYNEQFF
TRBV4-2	TRBJ2-7	.	.	TGTGCCAGCAGCCAAGACGGCTACGAGCAGTACTTC	CASSQDGYEQYF
TRBV27	TRBJ2-7	.	.	TGTGCCAGCAGTTGGGGTGGCAGCGAGCAGTACTTC	CASSWGGSEQYF
TRBV4-3	TRBJ2-1	few	TRBD1	TGCGCCAGCAGCCCTGCGGCGACAGGGGGTCGAAAGTTCTTC	CASSPAATGGRKFF
TRBV7-8	TRBJ2-5	once	.	TGTGCCAGCAGCTCGGTGCAAGAGACCCAGTACTTC	CASSSVQETQYF
TRBV28	TRBJ1-1	few	.	TGTGCCAGCAGTTCCCCGGGGGGTGCTTTCTTT	CASSSPGGAFF
TRBV19	TRBJ2-1	.	TRBD2	TGTGCCAGTAGCAAAGCGGGAGGGCGTTACAATGAGCAGTTCTTC	CASSKAGGRYNEQFF
TRBV7-9	TRBJ1-3	.	.	TGTGCCAGCACCCTACAGGGTCTCTCTGGAAACACCATATATTTT	CASTLQGLSGNTIYF
TRBV7-8	TRBJ1-2	.	.	TGTGCCAGCAGACCTACTTCGACAGGCTTGGAGGGCTACACCTTC	CASRPTSTGLEGYTF
TRBV11-2	TRBJ2-7	.	.	TGTGCCAGCAGCTTAGGGACAGTAAGGAAGTACTTC	CASSLGTVRKYF
TRBV28	TRBJ1-1	few	.	TGTGCCAGCAGTTTCTCCGACAGTGAAGCTTTCTTT	CASSFSDSEAFF
TRBV7-2	TRBJ1-1	.	.	TGTGCCAGCAGCTTAGTTGGGGGGCCGGGTGAAGCTTTCTTT	CASSLVGGPGEAFF
TRBV28	TRBJ1-5	.	TRBD1	TGTGCCAGCAGATATACCACCGCGGGACAGGGGTTGTTCGGAGGCAATCAGCCCCAGCATTTT	CASRYTTAGQGLFGGNQPQHF
TRBV6-5	TRBJ2-7	.	.	TGTGCCAGCAGGCCCGAGCCCGTGACAGCCTACGAGCAGTACTTC	CASRPEPVTAYEQYF
TRBV9	TRBJ2-2	few	.	TGTGCCAGCAGCGTGGGCAGCCCGAACACCGGGGAGCTGTTTTTT	CASSVGSPNTGELFF
TRBV27	TRBJ2-7	.	TRBD2	TGTGCCAGCAGTTTACGGACTAGCGGGAGGCAAACCTACGAGCAGTACTTC	CASSLRTSGRQTYEQYF
TRBV7-2	TRBJ2-7	once	TRBD2	TGTGCCAGCAGCTTAGGCTCGGGACTAGCGGCCTACGAGCAGTACTTC	CASSLGSGLAAYEQYF
TRBV28	TRBJ2-7	.	TRBD1	TGTGCCAGCAGGGGGACAGGGAACTACGAGCAGTACTTC	CASRGTGNYEQYF
TRBV11-2	TRBJ2-1	.	.	TGTGCCAGCAGCTTAGTAACCAGGGACTGGAGGGGCTCCTACAATGAGCAGTTCTTC	CASSLVTRDWRGSYNEQFF
TRBV19	TRBJ1-5	.	.	TGTGCCAGTAGTATAGAATTGGGGGAAACGAAGCCCCAGCATTTT	CASSIELGETKPQHF
TRBV7-9	TRBJ1-5	.	.	TGTGCCAGCAGCTCCAACAGGGGCAATCAGCCCCAGCATTTT	CASSSNRGNQPQHF
TRBV12-5	TRBJ1-3	.	.	TGTGCTAGTGGTTTGGGAAACACCATATATTTT	CASGLGNTIYF
TRBV27	TRBJ2-1	.	.	TGTGCCAGCAGCTTCCAGGGGTCTTCCTACAATGAGCAGTTCTTC	CASSFQGSSYNEQFF
TRBV5-1	TRBJ1-1	.	.	TGCGCCAGCAGATCCACAGGGAACGGGGTGAACACTGAAGCTTTCTTT	CASRSTGNGVNTEAFF
TRBV23-1	TRBJ2-2	.	TRBD1	TGCGCCAGCAGTCCCCGTACAGGGGCAGCCGGGGAGCTGTTTTTT	CASSPRTGAAGELFF
TRBV28	TRBJ2-7	.	TRBD2	TGTGCCAGCAGCCCCAGGGGGGCTAGCGGGAGAGAAAAGACCTACGAGCAGTACTTC	CASSPRGASGREKTYEQYF
TRBV29-1	TRBJ2-7	.	TRBD1	TGCAGCGTCGCGAGACAGGGAACGTACGAGCAGTACTTC	CSVARQGTYEQYF
TRBV5-1	TRBJ2-2	.	TRBD1	TGCGCCAGCAGCACCGCTGAACGACAGGGGACCGGGGAGCTGTTTTTT	CASSTAERQGTGELFF
TRBV28	TRBJ2-1	.	.	TGTGCCAGCAGTATTCGAGGGCAGTACAATGAGCAGTTCTTC	CASSIRGQYNEQFF
TRBV7-2	TRBJ2-7	once	.	TGTGCCAGCAGCTTAGGGAGGACGACCTACGAGCAGTACTTC	CASSLGRTTYEQYF
TRBV25-1	TRBJ2-7	.	TRBD2	TGTGCCAGCAGTGGCTTTTCCGGGACTAGCGGGTCGGGAGAGCAGTACTTC	CASSGFSGTSGSGEQYF
TRBV29-1	TRBJ1-1	.	.	TGCAGCGCCCGGACCGGGGGTAACACTGAAGCTTTCTTT	CSARTGGNTEAFF
TRBV30	TRBJ2-1	.	TRBD2	TGTGCCTGGAGTGTACTGACTAGCGGGAGAGCACTCTTC	CAWSVLTSGRALF
TRBV6-5	TRBJ2-7	.	.	TGTGCCAGCAGTTACTCGAACGGTGCCGGCTACGAGCAGTACTTC	CASSYSNGAGYEQYF
TRBV5-1	TRBJ2-3	.	.	TGCGCCAGCAGACCGGACAGCCAAAGCACAGATACGCAGTATTTT	CASRPDSQSTDTQYF
TRBV6-5	TRBJ2-7	.	.	TGTGCCAGCAGTTACTCGAGGGCTAACCTCTACGAGCAGTACTTC	CASSYSRANLYEQYF
TRBV28	TRBJ1-4	.	.	TGTGCCAGCAGTTCAGGGGTCGTGAAACTGTTTTTT	CASSSGVVKLFF
TRBV9	TRBJ2-7	.	TRBD1	TGTGCCAGCAGCGACTACGACAGGGGTCACGAGCAGTACTTC	CASSDYDRGHEQYF
TRBV25-1	TRBJ1-1	few	.	TGTGCCAGCAGCGTGGGACGGACTGAAGCTTTCTTT	CASSVGRTEAFF
TRBV7-2	TRBJ1-1	once	TRBD1	TGTGCCAGCAGCTTGGCAGGGGGGTATAGGAGCACTGAAGCTTTCTTT	CASSLAGGYRSTEAFF
TRBV5-5	TRBJ2-5	.	TRBD1	TGTGCCAGCAGCTGGACAGGACAAGAGACCCAGTACTTC	CASSWTGQETQYF
TRBV7-9	TRBJ1-2	.	TRBD1	TGTGCCAGCAGCGTACTTCCGGGACAGTCCATTAGTACTAACTATGGCTACACCTTC	CASSVLPGQSISTNYGYTF
TRBV6-5	TRBJ1-1	.	TRBD1	TGTGCCAGCAGTTTCGGGACAGGGGAGACTGAAGCTTTCTTT	CASSFGTGETEAFF
TRBV7-9	TRBJ2-7	.	TRBD2	TGTGCCAGCAGCCCCCCCCTCGGGCAGCGGGACTCCTACGAGCAGTACTTC	CASSPPLGQRDSYEQYF
TRBV28	TRBJ1-2	.	.	TGTGCCAGCAGTTTAGATGAGGTCTATGGCTACACCTTC	CASSLDEVYGYTF
TRBV5-4	TRBJ2-2	few	.	TGTGCCAGCAGCTTGGCAGGTGGCGGGGAGCTGTTTTTT	CASSLAGGGELFF
TRBV30	TRBJ2-5	.	.	TGTGCCTGGAGTGTAGGGTATCAAGAGACCCAGTACTTC	CAWSVGYQETQYF
TRBV29-1	TRBJ1-2	.	.	TGCAGCGCGGAGACAGACGGAAACTATGGCTACACCTTC	CSAETDGNYGYTF